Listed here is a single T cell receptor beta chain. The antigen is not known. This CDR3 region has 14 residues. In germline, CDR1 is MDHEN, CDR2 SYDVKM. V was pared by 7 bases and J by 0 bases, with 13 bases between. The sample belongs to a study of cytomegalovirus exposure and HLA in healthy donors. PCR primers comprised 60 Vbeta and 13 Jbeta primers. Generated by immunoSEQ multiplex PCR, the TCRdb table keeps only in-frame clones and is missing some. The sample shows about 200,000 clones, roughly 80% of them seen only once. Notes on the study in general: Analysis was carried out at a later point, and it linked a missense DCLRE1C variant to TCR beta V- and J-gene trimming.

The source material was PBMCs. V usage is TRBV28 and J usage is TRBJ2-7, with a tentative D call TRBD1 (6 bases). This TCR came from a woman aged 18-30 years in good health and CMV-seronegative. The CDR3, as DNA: TGTGCCAGCACCCCCGGGACAAACTCCTACGAGCAGTACTTC. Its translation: CASTPGTNSYEQYF.